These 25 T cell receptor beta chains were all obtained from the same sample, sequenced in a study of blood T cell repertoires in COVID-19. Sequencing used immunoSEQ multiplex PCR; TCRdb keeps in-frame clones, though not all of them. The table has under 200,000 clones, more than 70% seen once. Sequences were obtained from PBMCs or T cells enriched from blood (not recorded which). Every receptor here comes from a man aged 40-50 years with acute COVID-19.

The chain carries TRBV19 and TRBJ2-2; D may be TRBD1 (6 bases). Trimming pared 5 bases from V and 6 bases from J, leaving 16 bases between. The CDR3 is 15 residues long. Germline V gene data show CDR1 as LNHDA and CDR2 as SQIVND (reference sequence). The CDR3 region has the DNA TGTGCCAGTAGTGCCCCGGGACAACGTGCCGGGGAGCTGTTTTTT. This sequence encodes CASSAPGQRAGELFF.

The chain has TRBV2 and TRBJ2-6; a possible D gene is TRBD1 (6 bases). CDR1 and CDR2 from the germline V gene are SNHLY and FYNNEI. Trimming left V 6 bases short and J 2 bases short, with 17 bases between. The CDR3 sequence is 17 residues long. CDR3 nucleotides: TGTGCCAGCAGGTCACAGGGTGGTGTTGCTGGGGCCAACGTCCTGACTTTC. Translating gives CASRSQGGVAGANVLTF.

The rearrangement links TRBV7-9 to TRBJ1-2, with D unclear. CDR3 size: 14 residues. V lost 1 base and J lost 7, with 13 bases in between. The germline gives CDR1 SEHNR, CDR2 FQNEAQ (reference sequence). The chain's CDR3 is CASSLGAWNAGYTF. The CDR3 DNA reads TGTGCCAGCAGCTTAGGGGCATGGAACGCTGGCTACACCTTC.

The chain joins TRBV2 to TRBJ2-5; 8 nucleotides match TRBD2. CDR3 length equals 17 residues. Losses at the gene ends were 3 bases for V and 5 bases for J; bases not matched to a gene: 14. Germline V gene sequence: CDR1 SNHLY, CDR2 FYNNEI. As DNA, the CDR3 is TGTGCCAGCAGTGACCCGCTCGGAACTAGCGGATTGGAGACCCAGTACTTC. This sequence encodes CASSDPLGTSGLETQYF. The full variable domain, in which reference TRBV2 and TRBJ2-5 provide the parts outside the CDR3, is EPEVTQTPSHQVTQMGQEVILRCVPISNHLYFYWYRQILGQKVEFLVSFYNNEISEKSEIFDDQFSVERPDGSNFTLKIRSTKLEDSAMYFCASSDPLGTSGLETQYFGPGTRLLVL.

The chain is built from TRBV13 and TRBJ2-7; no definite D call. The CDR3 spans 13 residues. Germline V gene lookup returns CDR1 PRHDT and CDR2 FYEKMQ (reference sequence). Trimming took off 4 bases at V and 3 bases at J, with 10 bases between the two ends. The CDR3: CASSSGSFYEQYF. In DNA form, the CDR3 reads TGTGCCAGCAGCTCCGGGTCGTTCTACGAGCAGTACTTC.

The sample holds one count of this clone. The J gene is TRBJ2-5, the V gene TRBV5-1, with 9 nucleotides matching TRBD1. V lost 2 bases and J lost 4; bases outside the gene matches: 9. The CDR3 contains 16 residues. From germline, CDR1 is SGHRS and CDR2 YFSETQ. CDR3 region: CASSFSGQGSGETQYF. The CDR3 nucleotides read TGCGCCAGCAGCTTTTCGGGACAGGGTTCAGGAGAGACCCAGTACTTC.

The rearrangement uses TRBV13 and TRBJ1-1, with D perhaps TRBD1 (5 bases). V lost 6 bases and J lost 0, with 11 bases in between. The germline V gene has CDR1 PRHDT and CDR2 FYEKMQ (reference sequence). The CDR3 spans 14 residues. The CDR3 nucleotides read TGTGCCAGCAGGATGACAGAGATGAACACTGAAGCTTTCTTT. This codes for CASRMTEMNTEAFF.

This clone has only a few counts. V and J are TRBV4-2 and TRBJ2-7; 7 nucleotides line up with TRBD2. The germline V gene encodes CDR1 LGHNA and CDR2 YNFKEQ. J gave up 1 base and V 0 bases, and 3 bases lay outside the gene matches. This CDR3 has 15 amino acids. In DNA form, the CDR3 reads TGTGCCAGCAGCCAAGAAGCTAGCGGTTCCTACGAGCAGTACTTC. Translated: CASSQEASGSYEQYF.

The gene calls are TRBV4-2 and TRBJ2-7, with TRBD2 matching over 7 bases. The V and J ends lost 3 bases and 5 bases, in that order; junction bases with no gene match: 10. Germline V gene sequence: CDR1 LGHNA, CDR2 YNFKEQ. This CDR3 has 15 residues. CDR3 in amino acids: CASSQVMREFDEQYF. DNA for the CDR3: TGTGCCAGCAGCCAGGTGATGCGGGAGTTTGACGAGCAGTACTTC.

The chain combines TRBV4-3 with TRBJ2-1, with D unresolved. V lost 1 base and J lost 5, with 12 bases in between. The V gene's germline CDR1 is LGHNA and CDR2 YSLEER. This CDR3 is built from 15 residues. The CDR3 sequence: CASSQARYQNNEQFF. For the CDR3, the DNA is TGCGCCAGCAGCCAAGCGAGGTACCAGAACAATGAGCAGTTCTTC.

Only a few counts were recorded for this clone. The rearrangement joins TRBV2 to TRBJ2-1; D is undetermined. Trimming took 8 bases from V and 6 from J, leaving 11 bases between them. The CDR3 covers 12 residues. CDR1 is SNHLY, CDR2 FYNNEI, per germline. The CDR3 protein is CASQEVGNEQFF. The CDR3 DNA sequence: TGTGCCAGCCAGGAAGTGGGCAATGAGCAGTTCTTC.

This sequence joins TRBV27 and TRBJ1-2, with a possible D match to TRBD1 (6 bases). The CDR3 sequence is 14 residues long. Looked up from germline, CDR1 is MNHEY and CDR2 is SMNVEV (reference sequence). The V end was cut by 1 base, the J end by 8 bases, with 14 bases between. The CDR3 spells CASSLLDGRGGYTF. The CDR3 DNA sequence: TGTGCCAGCAGTTTATTGGACGGGAGGGGGGGCTACACCTTC.

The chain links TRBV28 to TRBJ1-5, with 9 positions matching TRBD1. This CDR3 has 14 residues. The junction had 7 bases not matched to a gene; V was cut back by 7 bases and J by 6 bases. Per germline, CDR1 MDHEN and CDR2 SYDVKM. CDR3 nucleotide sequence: TGTGCCAGCATTGACAGGGGGTTTTTTCAGCCCCAGCATTTT. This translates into CASIDRGFFQPQHF.

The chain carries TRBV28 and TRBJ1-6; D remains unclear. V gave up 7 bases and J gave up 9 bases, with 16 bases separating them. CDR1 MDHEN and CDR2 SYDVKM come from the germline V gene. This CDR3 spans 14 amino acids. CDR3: CASNVAQRVSPLHF. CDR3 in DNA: TGTGCCAGCAACGTAGCCCAGAGGGTTTCACCCCTCCACTTT.

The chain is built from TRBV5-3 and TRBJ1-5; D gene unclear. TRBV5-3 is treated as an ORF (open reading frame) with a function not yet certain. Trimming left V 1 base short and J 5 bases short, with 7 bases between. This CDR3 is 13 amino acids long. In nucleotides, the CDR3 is TGTGCCAGAAGCTTGAACAATCATCAGCCCCAGCATTTT. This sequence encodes CARSLNNHQPQHF.

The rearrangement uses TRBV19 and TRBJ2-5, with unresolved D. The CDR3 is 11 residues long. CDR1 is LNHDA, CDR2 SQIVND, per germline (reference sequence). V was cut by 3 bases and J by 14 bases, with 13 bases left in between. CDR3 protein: CASSIGGNDYF. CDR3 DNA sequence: TGTGCCAGTAGTATCGGCGGAAACGACTACTTC.

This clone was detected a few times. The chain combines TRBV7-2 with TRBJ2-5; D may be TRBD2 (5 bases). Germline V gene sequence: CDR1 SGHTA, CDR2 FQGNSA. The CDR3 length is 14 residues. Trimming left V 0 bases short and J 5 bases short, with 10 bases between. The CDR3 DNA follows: TGTGCCAGCAGCTTAGCCCACGGCGGGGAGACCCAGTACTTC. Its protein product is CASSLAHGGETQYF.

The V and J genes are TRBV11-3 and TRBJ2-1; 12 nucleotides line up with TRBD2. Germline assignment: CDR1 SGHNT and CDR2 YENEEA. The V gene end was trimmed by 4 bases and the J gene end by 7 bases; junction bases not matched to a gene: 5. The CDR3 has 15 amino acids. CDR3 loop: CASSWTSGVQNEQFF. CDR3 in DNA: TGTGCCAGCAGCTGGACTAGCGGGGTGCAAAATGAGCAGTTCTTC.

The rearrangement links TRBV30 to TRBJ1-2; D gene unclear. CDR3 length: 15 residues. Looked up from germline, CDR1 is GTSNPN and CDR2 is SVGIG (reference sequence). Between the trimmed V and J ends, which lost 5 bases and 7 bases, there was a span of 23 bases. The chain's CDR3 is CAWQLSSTGHFGYTF. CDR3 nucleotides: TGTGCCTGGCAACTTAGCTCTACCGGCCACTTTGGCTACACCTTC.

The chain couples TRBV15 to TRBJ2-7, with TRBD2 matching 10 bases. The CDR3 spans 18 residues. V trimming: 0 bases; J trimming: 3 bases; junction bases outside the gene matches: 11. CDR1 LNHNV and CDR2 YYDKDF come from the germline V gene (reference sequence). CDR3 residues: CATSRDQSLAGAIYEQYF. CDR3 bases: TGTGCCACCAGCAGAGATCAGAGCCTAGCGGGAGCCATCTACGAGCAGTACTTC.

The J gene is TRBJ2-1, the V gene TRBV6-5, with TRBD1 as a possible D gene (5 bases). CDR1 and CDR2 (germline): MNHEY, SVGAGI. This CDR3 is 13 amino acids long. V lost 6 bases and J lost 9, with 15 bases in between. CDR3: CASSPQGRGEQFF. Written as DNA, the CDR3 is TGTGCCAGCAGCCCCCAAGGTAGGGGTGAGCAGTTCTTC.

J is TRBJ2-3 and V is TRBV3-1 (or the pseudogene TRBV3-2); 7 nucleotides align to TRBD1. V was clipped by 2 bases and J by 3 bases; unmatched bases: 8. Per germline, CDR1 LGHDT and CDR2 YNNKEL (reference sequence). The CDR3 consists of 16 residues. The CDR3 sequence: CASSQYLRDSTDTQYF. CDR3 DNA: TGTGCCAGCAGCCAATATCTACGGGACAGTACAGATACGCAGTATTTT.

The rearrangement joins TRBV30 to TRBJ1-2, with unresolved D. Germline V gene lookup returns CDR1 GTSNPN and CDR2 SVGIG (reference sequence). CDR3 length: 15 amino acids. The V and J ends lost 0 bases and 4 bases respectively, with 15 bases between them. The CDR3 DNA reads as TGTGCCTGGAGTGTCTATTATAACAGTCGCTATGGCTACACCTTC. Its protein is CAWSVYYNSRYGYTF.

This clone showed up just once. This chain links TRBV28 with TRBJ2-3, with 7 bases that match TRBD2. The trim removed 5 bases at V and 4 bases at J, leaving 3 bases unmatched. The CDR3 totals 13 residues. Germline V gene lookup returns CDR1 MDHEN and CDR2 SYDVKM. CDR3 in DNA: TGTGCCAGCAGTGGGGGACTATCAGATACGCAGTATTTT. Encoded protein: CASSGGLSDTQYF.

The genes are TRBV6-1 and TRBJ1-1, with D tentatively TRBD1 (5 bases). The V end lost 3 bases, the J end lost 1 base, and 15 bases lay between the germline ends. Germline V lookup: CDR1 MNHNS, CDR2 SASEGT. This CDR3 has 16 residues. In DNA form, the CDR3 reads TGTGCCAGCAGTGATGGGGGGAGTGTAGGGAACACTGAAGCTTTCTTT. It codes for CASSDGGSVGNTEAFF.